Listed below are T cell receptor beta chains from one sample, sequenced in a study of blood T cell repertoires in COVID-19. Sequenced by immunoSEQ multiplex PCR; TCRdb stores in-frame clones only, minus some. This sample yields hundreds of thousands of clones, of which under 95% are seen a single time; around 3.5% belongs to the top ten. What was sequenced was peripheral blood. The source of these receptors is a woman aged 18-29 years who had recovered from COVID-19. Each CDR3 is given with its conserved first and last residue. The D gene is left open where the match is weak. Size is stated for part of the rows, as once, few or many counts, or as a class when the clone is expanded.

J: TRBJ1-2; D: .; V: TRBV19; size: .; DNA: TGTGCCAGTAGTTCGAGCTACAGGGAACGGGCCTATGGCTACACCTTC; CDR3: CASSSSYRERAYGYTF
J: TRBJ1-1; D: TRBD1; V: TRBV6-5; size: .; DNA: TGTGCCAGCAGGGACAGGGGGTGGACTGAAGCTTTCTTT; CDR3: CASRDRGWTEAFF
J: TRBJ2-2; D: TRBD2; V: TRBV15; size: .; DNA: TGTGCCACCAGCAGATTCGTGGGAGGGGGGGAGCTGTTTTTT; CDR3: CATSRFVGGGELFF
J: TRBJ1-2; D: .; V: TRBV2; size: .; DNA: TGTGCCAGCAGCCCCAGTAACTATGGCTACACCTTC; CDR3: CASSPSNYGYTF
J: TRBJ1-1; D: .; V: TRBV24-1; size: .; DNA: TGTGCCACCAGTGATTTGTGGGAGACTGAAGCTTTCTTT; CDR3: CATSDLWETEAFF
J: TRBJ2-2; D: TRBD2; V: TRBV6-2/TRBV6-3; size: .; DNA: TGTGCCAGCAGTTTTGGACTAGCGGGGAGGACCGGGGAGCTGTTTTTT; CDR3: CASSFGLAGRTGELFF
J: TRBJ1-6; D: .; V: TRBV18; size: .; DNA: TGTGCCAGCTCACTGGGGAGAGCCTCACCCCTCCACTTT; CDR3: CASSLGRASPLHF
J: TRBJ1-1; D: .; V: TRBV15; size: once; DNA: TGTGCCACCTCAGGGGTAGTGGGCACTGAAGCTTTCTTT; CDR3: CATSGVVGTEAFF
J: TRBJ1-2; D: .; V: TRBV30; size: .; DNA: TGTGCCTGGAGTTTACTTGGTCCAGGGCATGGCTACACCTTC; CDR3: CAWSLLGPGHGYTF
J: TRBJ1-4; D: TRBD1; V: TRBV5-1; size: .; DNA: TGCGCCAGCAGTAGGGACAGGGGCGAAAAACTGTTTTTT; CDR3: CASSRDRGEKLFF
J: TRBJ1-6; D: .; V: TRBV12-5; size: .; DNA: TGTGCTAGTGGTGGAGTGGCCTCCGGATCACCCCTCCACTTT; CDR3: CASGGVASGSPLHF
J: TRBJ2-1; D: TRBD2; V: TRBV19; size: .; DNA: TGTGCCAGTAGTGCAAGACTAGCGGGAGGGGTAAATGAGCAGTTCTTC; CDR3: CASSARLAGGVNEQFF
J: TRBJ2-1; D: .; V: TRBV2; size: .; DNA: TGTGCCAGCAACCCCAGCTCCTACAATGAGCAGTTCTTC; CDR3: CASNPSSYNEQFF
J: TRBJ2-3; D: .; V: TRBV5-1; size: .; DNA: TGCGCCAGCGGAAGGACAGCTAGCACAGATACGCAGTATTTT; CDR3: CASGRTASTDTQYF
J: TRBJ1-2; D: TRBD1; V: TRBV15; size: .; DNA: TGTGCCACCAGCAGGACGGGACAGGGTAATTACGGGCCCCATGGCTACACCTTC; CDR3: CATSRTGQGNYGPHGYTF
J: TRBJ1-5; D: .; V: TRBV5-1; size: .; DNA: TGCGCCAGCAGCCCAGGGGTGCAGGGGCAGCCCCAGCATTTT; CDR3: CASSPGVQGQPQHF
J: TRBJ1-1; D: .; V: TRBV6-5; size: .; DNA: TGTGCCAGCACGTGGCGGTGGGCTTTCTTT; CDR3: CASTWRWAFF
J: TRBJ1-1; D: .; V: TRBV4-2; size: .; DNA: TGTGCCAGCAGCCAAGACAGGAACACTGAAGCTTTCTTT; CDR3: CASSQDRNTEAFF
J: TRBJ2-3; D: TRBD2; V: TRBV9; size: .; DNA: TGTGCCAGCAGCCCAGTTGGACTTGGCGGGGGTGTGGCAGATACGCAGTATTTT; CDR3: CASSPVGLGGGVADTQYF
J: TRBJ2-3; D: TRBD1; V: TRBV5-1; size: .; DNA: TGCGCCAGCAGCTCCGGGACAGGGCTAAGCACAGATACGCAGTATTTT; CDR3: CASSSGTGLSTDTQYF
J: TRBJ2-1; D: TRBD2; V: TRBV5-1; size: .; DNA: TGCGCCAGCAGCTTGGCCCCTAGCGGGACCACGGGTGAGCAGTTCTTC; CDR3: CASSLAPSGTTGEQFF
J: TRBJ1-6; D: TRBD1; V: TRBV29-1; size: once; DNA: TGCAGCGTTAAAGACAGGGACTATAATTCACCCCTCCACTTT; CDR3: CSVKDRDYNSPLHF
J: TRBJ2-5; D: TRBD1; V: TRBV11-3; size: .; DNA: TGTGCCAGCAGCTTAGGCCCAGGGGGCCCGGTTGAGACCCAGTACTTC; CDR3: CASSLGPGGPVETQYF
J: TRBJ2-1; D: TRBD1; V: TRBV24-1; size: .; DNA: TGTGCCACCAGGGGGTCCCGGGACAGGGTTGACAATGAGCAGTTCTTC; CDR3: CATRGSRDRVDNEQFF
J: TRBJ2-5; D: TRBD1; V: TRBV24-1; size: .; DNA: TGTGCCACCAGTGAACCCAGGGGGCTCCAAGAGACCCAGTACTTC; CDR3: CATSEPRGLQETQYF
J: TRBJ2-5; D: TRBD2; V: TRBV11-3; size: .; DNA: TGTGCCAGCAGCTCCGGGACTAGCGGGAGGTTCCAAGAGACCCAGTACTTC; CDR3: CASSSGTSGRFQETQYF
J: TRBJ1-2; D: TRBD1; V: TRBV11-3; size: .; DNA: TGTGCCAGCAGCCCCAGGACAGGGGAGGACTATGGCTACACCTTC; CDR3: CASSPRTGEDYGYTF
J: TRBJ2-2; D: TRBD2; V: TRBV12-5; size: .; DNA: TGTGCTAGTGGCCTTAGCGGGAGGCGGGGCGGGGAGCTGTTTTTT; CDR3: CASGLSGRRGGELFF
J: TRBJ2-3; D: .; V: TRBV5-1; size: .; DNA: TGCGCCAGCAGCTTGGAGAGGCCAGAGCAGTATTTT; CDR3: CASSLERPEQYF
J: TRBJ2-6; D: .; V: TRBV27; size: once; DNA: TGTGCCAGCAGTAGAAACCATAGAGTCTCTGGGGCCAACGTCCTGACTTTC; CDR3: CASSRNHRVSGANVLTF
J: TRBJ2-5; D: TRBD1; V: TRBV19; size: .; DNA: TGTGCCAGTAGCCCCGGGGACAGGGGGGGAGAGACCCAGTACTTC; CDR3: CASSPGDRGGETQYF
J: TRBJ1-1; D: .; V: TRBV19; size: few; DNA: TGTGCCAGTAGTATTGGGCGGAGGACTGAAGCTTTCTTT; CDR3: CASSIGRRTEAFF
J: TRBJ1-5; D: .; V: TRBV12-3/TRBV12-4; size: .; DNA: TGTGCCAGCAGATACGGGGGAAATCAGCCCCAGCATTTT; CDR3: CASRYGGNQPQHF
J: TRBJ2-5; D: TRBD1; V: TRBV28; size: many; DNA: TGTGCCAGCAGTCCCCCTCGGGGACAGATTCGAGAGACCCAGTACTTC; CDR3: CASSPPRGQIRETQYF
J: TRBJ2-1; D: .; V: TRBV9; size: .; DNA: TGTGCCAGCAGCGTAGGACACCGGCAGGATGAGCAGTTCTTC; CDR3: CASSVGHRQDEQFF
J: TRBJ2-1; D: TRBD1; V: TRBV11-2; size: .; DNA: TGTGCCAGCAGCCCACAGGGGTCCTACAATGAGCAGTTCTTC; CDR3: CASSPQGSYNEQFF
J: TRBJ1-5; D: .; V: TRBV7-8; size: .; DNA: TGTGCCAGCAGCTTAATGGCGGCCGGGGATCGACCCCAGCATTTT; CDR3: CASSLMAAGDRPQHF
J: TRBJ1-2; D: .; V: TRBV2; size: .; DNA: TGTGCCAGCAGTGAATCCGCAGGCCTCTATGGCTACACCTTC; CDR3: CASSESAGLYGYTF
J: TRBJ2-3; D: TRBD2; V: TRBV4-3; size: .; DNA: TGCGCCAGCAGCCAATTACTAGCGGCAACCACAGATACGCAGTATTTT; CDR3: CASSQLLAATTDTQYF
J: TRBJ1-1; D: .; V: TRBV7-9; size: .; DNA: TGTGCCAGCAGCTTCTACAGGGAACTGAACACTGAAGCTTTCTTT; CDR3: CASSFYRELNTEAFF
J: TRBJ1-2; D: TRBD1; V: TRBV28; size: .; DNA: TGTGCCAGCAGTCCGAGGACAGGGCGCTATGGCTACACCTTC; CDR3: CASSPRTGRYGYTF